The 26 T cell receptor beta chains in this list originate from one sample, sequenced in a study of metastatic and nonmetastatic thyroid tumors (dated by TCRdb to the early 2020s). Receptor libraries were prepared by PCR. The data were produced on an Illumina HiSeq 4000. Using fastp trimming at Q25 and MiXCR clonotype assembly, TCRdb reanalyzed the public sequencing data and kept in-frame beta chains. This sample lists about 19,000 clones; around 34% were detected once. 29% of the sample comes from the top ten. Before undergoing thyroid surgery, none of the patients had been given any kind of treatment. Sequenced input: tumor tissue. These receptors were taken from a female donor with papillary thyroid cancer or a benign thyroid nodule (not recorded which). Some clones in this sample may be carry-over from other donors' samples.

The V and J genes are TRBV27 and TRBJ1-1; D is ambiguous. V was trimmed by 5 bases and J by 0 bases, leaving 22 bases between them. The germline V gene encodes CDR1 MNHEY and CDR2 SMNVEV (reference sequence). The CDR3 totals 18 residues. This chain's CDR3 is CASSPPVRTGWVNTEAFF. CDR3 sequence (DNA): TGTGCCAGCAGTCCCCCCGTGAGGACGGGGTGGGTGAACACTGAAGCTTTCTTT.

This clone was observed a handful of times. V and J are TRBV6-2 or TRBV6-3 and TRBJ1-2; the D gene is possibly TRBD1 (5 bases). The germline gives CDR1 MNHEY, CDR2 SVGEGT. Trimming took 7 bases from V and 8 from J, leaving 11 bases between them. This CDR3 is built from 11 residues. Here the CDR3 reads CASTGGYGYTF. In nucleotides, the CDR3 is TGTGCCAGCACTGGGGGGTACGGCTACACCTTC.

The chain is built from TRBV28 and TRBJ1-2, with D uncertain. The CDR3 covers 12 residues. V lost 4 bases and J lost 8, with 11 bases in between. The germline CDR1 and CDR2 sequences are MDHEN and SYDVKM. CDR3 nucleotides: TGTGCCAGCAGTTCCAGGACCTACGGCTACACCTTC. Its protein product is CASSSRTYGYTF.

The chain recombines TRBV3-1 with TRBJ2-3; unclear D gene. Germline loops: CDR1 LGHDT, CDR2 YNNKEL (reference sequence). CDR3 length equals 14 residues. The V and J ends lost 4 bases and 4 bases respectively, with 12 bases between them. In DNA form, the CDR3 reads TGTGCCAGCAGCCCTCTGATGGGCGCAGATACGCAGTATTTT. Protein sequence: CASSPLMGADTQYF.

This chain links TRBV9 with TRBJ2-2; D is perhaps TRBD1 (5 bases). CDR1 is SGDLS and CDR2 is YYNGEE in the germline V gene. The CDR3 runs 17 residues. Trimming shortened V by 2 bases and J by 1 base, and 15 bases separated the two germline ends. This CDR3 reads CASSVSPGRENTGELFF. CDR3 coding DNA: TGTGCCAGCAGCGTCTCCCCGGGCAGGGAGAACACCGGGGAGCTGTTTTTT.

This clone was detected only a few times. This chain uses TRBV19 with TRBJ1-6; no definite D call. Looked up from germline, CDR1 is LNHDA and CDR2 is SQIVND (reference sequence). The CDR3 has 11 residues. V lost 8 bases to trimming and J lost 9 bases, with 8 bases between them. CDR3 loop: CASGPFSPLHF. In DNA form, the CDR3 reads TGTGCCAGTGGCCCCTTTTCACCCCTCCACTTT.

The gene calls are TRBV6-1 and TRBJ2-1; possibly TRBD2 for D (5 bases). The germline V gene encodes CDR1 MNHNS and CDR2 SASEGT. The CDR3 contains 16 residues. Trimming shortened V by 2 bases and J by 3 bases, and 14 bases separated the two germline ends. This CDR3 is CASSELSGKYYNEQFF. CDR3 bases: TGTGCCAGCAGTGAACTAAGCGGAAAGTACTACAATGAGCAGTTCTTC.

The chain employs TRBV24-1 and TRBJ2-2; D is possibly TRBD2 (6 bases). Germline V gives CDR1 KGHDR, CDR2 SFDVKD. V was clipped by 0 bases and J by 6 bases, with 7 bases between them. The CDR3 has 14 residues. CDR3 protein: CATSDLGEAGELFF. CDR3 DNA sequence: TGTGCCACCAGTGATTTGGGGGAGGCCGGGGAGCTGTTTTTT.

The chain couples TRBV5-1 to TRBJ2-1, with 7 bases aligning to TRBD1. The CDR3 loop spans 11 amino acids. Germline CDR1 reads SGHRS; CDR2 reads YFSETQ. The junction had 5 bases not matched to a gene; V was cut back by 4 bases and J by 13 bases. In nucleotides, the CDR3 is TGCGCCAGCAGCGCTGACAGGGCCCAGTTCTTC. Residues: CASSADRAQFF.

The chain couples TRBV20-1 to TRBJ2-7, with 9 nucleotides matching TRBD2. The length of the CDR3 is 13 residues. Germline V gene data show CDR1 as DFQATT and CDR2 as SNEGSKA (reference sequence). Losses at the gene ends were 1 base for V and 2 bases for J; bases not matched to a gene: 0. This CDR3 is CSARGTSAYEQYF. For the CDR3, the DNA is TGCAGTGCTAGAGGGACTAGCGCCTACGAGCAGTACTTC.

This clone counts as large. This chain connects TRBV25-1 to TRBJ1-2; no reliable D call. CDR1 is MGHDK, CDR2 SYGVNS, per germline. The CDR3 runs 11 residues. Between the trimmed V and J ends, which lost 6 bases and 6 bases, there was a span of 8 bases. CDR3 nucleotide sequence: TGTGCCAGCAGAGGCAGCGATGGCTACACCTTC. This gives the protein CASRGSDGYTF.

This clone was observed a handful of times. V usage is TRBV6-1 and J usage is TRBJ1-5, with D hard to call. The CDR3 consists of 13 residues. The ends were cut back, 8 bases at V and 7 bases at J, with 15 bases in the middle. Germline CDR1 is MNHNS and CDR2 is SASEGT. CDR3 protein: CASGSRRGQPQHF. CDR3 DNA: TGTGCCAGCGGCTCGCGCCGAGGGCAGCCCCAGCATTTT.

This clone turned up a few times. This rearrangement joins TRBV28 to TRBJ2-3; tentatively, D is TRBD1 (6 bases). This CDR3 region has 13 residues. Looked up from germline, CDR1 is MDHEN and CDR2 is SYDVKM. V was pared by 5 bases and J by 3 bases, with 9 bases between. CDR3 amino acids: CASSRTGTDTQYF. In DNA, the CDR3 is TGTGCCAGCAGTAGAACAGGGACAGATACGCAGTATTTT.

The chain combines TRBV6-1 with TRBJ2-7; D unresolved. Germline V gene sequence: CDR1 MNHNS, CDR2 SASEGT. The CDR3 runs 13 residues. Trimming took off 3 bases at V and 10 bases at J, with 16 bases between the two ends. The CDR3: CASSELVASHQYF. The CDR3, as DNA: TGTGCCAGCAGTGAGCTAGTGGCTAGTCACCAGTACTTC.

This clone showed up just a few times. This sequence joins TRBV12-3 or TRBV12-4 and TRBJ2-5, with TRBD1 matching 7 bases. The trim removed 6 bases at V and 2 bases at J, leaving 6 bases unmatched. This CDR3 region has 14 residues. The CDR3 protein is CASSKGTAQETQYF. CDR3 DNA sequence: TGTGCCAGCAGCAAAGGGACAGCTCAAGAGACCCAGTACTTC.

This clone was counted only a few times. The chain has TRBV7-8 and TRBJ2-5; D remains unclear. The CDR3 extends over 11 amino acids. Trimming removed 5 bases from V and 1 base from J, with 2 bases in between. Germline V gene sequence: CDR1 SGHVS, CDR2 FQNEAQ. The CDR3 sequence: CASSIQETQYF. In DNA, the CDR3 is TGTGCCAGCAGCATCCAAGAGACCCAGTACTTC.

The rearrangement uses TRBV4-2 and TRBJ1-4; D is possibly TRBD1 (5 bases). The CDR3 is made up of 14 amino acids. Trimming removed 4 bases at V and 6 bases at J, with 12 bases between. Germline V gene lookup returns CDR1 LGHNA and CDR2 YNFKEQ. The CDR3 region has the DNA TGTGCCAGCAGCCTCAGGGCACCCCATGAAAAACTGTTTTTT. Translating gives CASSLRAPHEKLFF.

A remark on this clone: Additional DNA sequences in this sample encode the identical CDR3. This chain uses TRBV7-2 with TRBJ2-3; D could derive from TRBD1 or TRBD2 (5 bases each). Germline V gives CDR1 SGHTA, CDR2 FQGNSA. This CDR3 comprises 14 residues. V lost 6 bases and J lost 6, with 16 bases in between. Written as DNA, the CDR3 is TGTGCCAGCAGACGACCGGGACCCACGGATACGCAGTATTTT. Translation: CASRRPGPTDTQYF.

This clone was seen a handful of times. The chain is built from TRBV27 and TRBJ2-7; D may correspond to TRBD1 or TRBD2 (5 bases each). Trimming removed 3 bases at V and 7 bases at J, with 13 bases between. This CDR3 is built from 13 residues. Germline loops: CDR1 MNHEY, CDR2 SMNVEV (reference sequence). CDR3 residues: CASSFGTGREQYF. For the CDR3, the DNA is TGTGCCAGCAGTTTTGGGACGGGACGAGAGCAGTACTTC.

The CDR3 bases are TGCGCCAGCACCTTAGGATCTCTGAACACTGAAGCTTTCTTT. Its protein is CASTLGSLNTEAFF. This chain links TRBV5-1 with TRBJ1-1; no clear D. In germline, CDR1 is SGHRS, CDR2 YFSETQ. This CDR3 has 14 residues. V was clipped by 6 bases and J by 0 bases, with 12 bases between them.

The J gene is TRBJ1-5, the V gene TRBV12-3 or TRBV12-4, with unresolved D. The CDR3 sequence is 17 residues long. Trimming took off 5 bases at V and 0 bases at J, with 17 bases between the two ends. The CDR3 nucleotides read TGTGCCAGCAGTCTCCCCCCCGGGAGGAATAGCAATCAGCCCCAGCATTTT. Protein sequence: CASSLPPGRNSNQPQHF.

This chain uses TRBV6-1 with TRBJ2-7; D is unresolved. The CDR3 is 11 residues long. The germline V gene encodes CDR1 MNHNS and CDR2 SASEGT. V lost 10 bases to trimming and J lost 9 bases, with 16 bases between them. This chain's CDR3 is CATYDGSGQYF. CDR3 bases: TGTGCCACCTATGATGGGTCAGGGCAGTACTTC.

This clone has more than one count but fewer than ten. The chain uses TRBV27 and TRBJ2-6; D is perhaps TRBD2 (5 bases). The CDR3 spans 15 residues. V was shortened by 8 bases and J by 0 bases, with 11 bases between the two germline ends. CDR1 MNHEY and CDR2 SMNVEV come from the germline V gene (reference sequence). CDR3 nucleotides: TGTGCCAGCGCCCCACTAGGCTCTGGGGCCAACGTCCTGACTTTC. This sequence encodes CASAPLGSGANVLTF.

This chain uses TRBV6-1 with TRBJ2-1; 7 bases line up with TRBD1. This CDR3 contains 15 residues. From germline, CDR1 is MNHNS and CDR2 SASEGT. The trim removed 4 bases at V and 4 bases at J, leaving 7 bases unmatched. For the CDR3, the DNA is TGTGCCAGCAGTGCCCTGGGACAGAGTTACAATGAGCAGTTCTTC. Residues: CASSALGQSYNEQFF.

The chain is built from TRBV5-1 and TRBJ2-2, with TRBD1 identical over 10 bases. The CDR3 has 18 amino acids. V was clipped by 2 bases and J by 0 bases; unmatched bases: 7. CDR1 is SGHRS, CDR2 YFSETQ, per germline. The CDR3 nucleotides read TGCGCCAGCAGCTTTGGACAGGGGGTATCCGCGAACACCGGGGAGCTGTTTTTT. It is translated as CASSFGQGVSANTGELFF.

This clone has only a few counts. The chain combines TRBV12-3 or TRBV12-4 with TRBJ1-2, with D perhaps TRBD1 (5 bases). The CDR3 contains 14 residues. Between the trimmed V and J ends, which lost 6 bases and 6 bases, there was a span of 17 bases. The CDR3: CASSVGAGIDGYTF. The CDR3 bases are TGTGCCAGCAGCGTAGGGGCAGGAATTGATGGCTACACCTTC.